This T cell receptor beta chain was captured in a study of T cell responses to AZD1222 COVID-19 vaccine. Germline V gene lookup returns CDR1 GTSNPN and CDR2 SVGIG (reference sequence). The V end lost 3 bases, the J end lost 5 bases, and 11 bases lay between the germline ends. The CDR3 extends over 12 amino acids. Method: immunoSEQ multiplex PCR; TCRdb's copy keeps in-frame clones and lacks some. The table has 150,000 to 200,000 clones, 90% to 95% seen once; the top ten hold roughly 5.6%. This TCR was sampled from an adult who received the AZD1222 COVID-19 vaccine. This chain links TRBV30 with TRBJ2-7; the D gene is possibly TRBD2 (6 bases). The sequences come from peripheral blood, collected 28 days after the second AZD1222 dose. The CDR3 nucleotides are TGTGCCTGGAGGTCGCGGGGAGACGAGCAGTACTTC. Its protein is CAWRSRGDEQYF. The variable domain in full, with the rest retrieved from reference TRBV30 and TRBJ2-7, is SQTIHQWPATLVQPVGSPLSLECTVEGTSNPNLYWYRQAAGRGLQLLFYSVGIGQISSEVPQNLSASRPQDRQFILSSKKLLLSDSGFYLCAWRSRGDEQYFGPGTRLTVT.